This T cell receptor beta chain was documented in a study of shared clonotypes between healthy human individuals. The study, taken as a whole, reports: With a handful of donors compared, 4% to 5% of naive CD4 clonotypes were shared. Only blood was sampled; tissue repertoires likely differ.

Sorted-subset replicate PCRs used roughly 210 ng of genomic DNA. This amount corresponded to 30,000 to 35,000 T cell genomes. Clones were sequenced by immunoSEQ multiplex PCR, and TCRdb holds only the in-frame ones, with some missing. The table includes over a million clones, approximately 97% detected once. Subsets obtained from CD4+ cells comprised CD45RA+ naive and CD45RA-negative memory cells. On this clone itself: No antigen is known for it.

V was clipped by 4 bases and J by 3 bases, with 13 bases between them. From germline, CDR1 is SGHNT and CDR2 YYREEE (reference sequence). There are 14 residues in the CDR3. The chain uses TRBV5-4 and TRBJ2-5; the D gene is possibly TRBD2 (5 bases). The specimen sequenced was naive CD4+ T cells sorted from blood. Described subset: CD45RA+ positively selected. This TCR derives from a man aged 25-45 years in good health. The DNA of the CDR3 is TGTGCCAGCAGCGGAGGATATGTTAAAGAGACCCAGTACTTC. It codes for CASSGGYVKETQYF.